The 24 T cell receptor beta chains below were found in one sample sequenced in a study of OX40 agonist ivuxolimab in advanced cancers. Libraries were built with the immunoSEQ multiplex PCR assay. The source is immuneACCESS, and TCRdb retained only in-frame sequences with V and J called. Part of the clones is not carried over; for the studies checked, unresolved V genes explain less than half of this, and the remainder is unexplained. Within this sample are roughly 9,500 clones, with about 66% of them counted one time only. The ten most abundant clones make up around 26% of the sample. Sequences were derived from CD4+ or CD8+ T cells sorted from blood, sampled in a trial of the OX40 agonist ivuxolimab. These TCRs come from an adult with an advanced solid tumor such as melanoma, head and neck, liver or kidney cancer.

Remarks on this clone: A far larger clone is one base from this, pointing to a likely read error. This chain uses TRBV5-1 with TRBJ2-7, with D perhaps given as TRBD1 or TRBD2 (6 bases each). This CDR3 has 13 residues. Trimming removed 7 bases at V and 3 bases at J, with 14 bases between. Germline V gene sequence: CDR1 SGHRS, CDR2 YFSETQ. The CDR3 DNA is TGCGCCAGCTGGGTCGGGGGCGGCTACGAGCAGTACTTC. It yields the protein CASWVGGGYEQYF.

The chain employs TRBV15 and TRBJ2-1, with D perhaps matching TRBD2 (6 bases). V was clipped by 5 bases and J by 4 bases, with 9 bases between them. The CDR3 has 13 residues. Germline-derived CDR1 and CDR2 are LNHNV and YYDKDF (reference sequence). The CDR3 nucleotides read TGTGCCACCAGCGGGGACTCATACAATGAGCAGTTCTTC. Protein sequence: CATSGDSYNEQFF.

The rearrangement joins TRBV5-1 to TRBJ2-7; maybe TRBD1 (6 bases). V was clipped by 3 bases and J by 5 bases, with 9 bases between them. The germline CDR1 and CDR2 sequences are SGHRS and YFSETQ. The CDR3 is 12 amino acids. The CDR3 region is CASSYRVDEQYF. The CDR3 DNA reads TGCGCCAGCAGCTACAGGGTTGACGAGCAGTACTTC.

The genes are TRBV6-5 and TRBJ2-2; D might be TRBD1 (6 bases). The CDR3 has 15 residues. CDR1 is MNHEY, CDR2 SVGAGI, per germline. V lost 6 bases and J 3 bases, leaving 14 bases between the germline ends. CDR3 DNA: TGTGCCAGCAGCTTCACAGGGTCGGACACCGGGGAGCTGTTTTTT. Its protein is CASSFTGSDTGELFF.

The V gene is TRBV7-9, the J gene TRBJ1-4; 8 bases map to TRBD1. The germline V gene encodes CDR1 SEHNR and CDR2 FQNEAQ (reference sequence). CDR3 length: 15 amino acids. After removal of 3 bases from V and 8 bases from J, the junction contained 8 bases not matched to a gene. The chain's CDR3 is CASSFRQGRDEKLFF. The DNA of the CDR3 is TGTGCCAGCAGCTTCCGACAGGGGAGGGACGAAAAACTGTTTTTT.

J is TRBJ1-5 and V is TRBV7-8, with a possible D match to TRBD1 (5 bases). The CDR3 sequence is 17 residues long. CDR1 and CDR2 (germline): SGHVS, FQNEAQ. V gave up 0 bases and J gave up 0 bases, with 12 bases separating them. CDR3 protein: CASSLARGGRSNQPQHF. DNA of the CDR3: TGTGCCAGCAGCTTAGCCCGTGGGGGACGTAGCAATCAGCCCCAGCATTTT.

This rearrangement joins TRBV6-5 to TRBJ1-2; D is unresolved. The CDR3 is made up of 15 amino acids. CDR1 and CDR2 (germline): MNHEY, SVGAGI. V lost 0 bases to trimming and J lost 4 bases, with 12 bases between them. The CDR3 bases are TGTGCCAGCAGTTACTCGAGTCGGGGATTCTATGGCTACACCTTC. Its protein is CASSYSSRGFYGYTF.

There are a few counts of this clone. The V and J genes are TRBV6-5 and TRBJ1-1; D may be TRBD1 (5 bases). The CDR3 has 13 residues. CDR1 MNHEY and CDR2 SVGAGI come from the germline V gene. The germline V and J ends were trimmed by 3 bases and 1 base, with 6 bases remaining between them. The DNA of the CDR3 is TGTGCCAGCAGTTATAGGGGGAACACTGAAGCTTTCTTT. Translating gives CASSYRGNTEAFF.

The genes are TRBV19 and TRBJ2-1; D not resolved. The CDR3 sequence is 13 residues long. Trimming pared 1 base from V and 7 bases from J, leaving 8 bases between. Germline V gene data show CDR1 as LNHDA and CDR2 as SQIVND (reference sequence). DNA for the CDR3: TGTGCCAGTAGTATAGCCTGGAGTAATGAGCAGTTCTTC. Protein sequence: CASSIAWSNEQFF.

This clone counts as medium-sized. V gene TRBV29-1 combines with J gene TRBJ2-7, with D uncertain. The CDR3 length is 12 residues. Germline CDR1 reads SQVTM; CDR2 reads ANQGSEA. V was trimmed by 1 base and J by 3 bases, leaving 7 bases between them. DNA for the CDR3: TGCAGCGTTGAAGTAAACGACTACGAGCAGTACTTC. Its protein is CSVEVNDYEQYF.

The chain carries TRBV6-5 and TRBJ1-5, with D unclear. V was pared by 6 bases and J by 1 base, with 13 bases between. The CDR3 has 15 residues. Germline-derived CDR1 and CDR2 are MNHEY and SVGAGI. The CDR3 loop is CASSQFSGSNQPQHF. The CDR3 nucleotides read TGTGCCAGCAGCCAATTCTCCGGCAGCAATCAGCCCCAGCATTTT.

Of note for this clone: At one boundary the junction diverges from the germline segment, which might be a read error. The chain links TRBV7-7 to TRBJ1-3; no reliable D call. The CDR3 runs 14 residues. Per the germline V gene, CDR1 is SSHAT and CDR2 is FNYEAQ (reference sequence). The CDR3 bases are TGTGCTAGCACCCGTCGGCCAGCCGGAAACACCATATATTTT. Encoded protein: CASTRRPAGNTIYF.

The V gene is TRBV4-1, the J gene TRBJ1-4, with D possibly matching TRBD1 (5 bases). The CDR3 is 11 residues long. Germline assignment: CDR1 MGHRA and CDR2 YSYEKL. Trimming left V 5 bases short and J 13 bases short, with 11 bases between. The CDR3 bases are TGCGCCAGCAGCTGGGGGACTTTACTGTTTTTT. As protein: CASSWGTLLFF.

The gene calls are TRBV6-1 and TRBJ1-1; 9 bases agree with TRBD1. The V gene end was trimmed by 1 base and the J gene end by 4 bases; junction bases not matched to a gene: 4. Germline loops: CDR1 MNHNS, CDR2 SASEGT. The CDR3 is 15 amino acids. CDR3 sequence: CASSEETGGGTEAFF. The CDR3 DNA follows: TGTGCCAGCAGTGAAGAGACAGGGGGGGGCACTGAAGCTTTCTTT.

J is TRBJ2-1 and V is TRBV5-4; unclear D gene. The CDR3 length is 12 residues. In germline, CDR1 is SGHNT, CDR2 YYREEE (reference sequence). Trimming shortened V by 0 bases and J by 7 bases, and 5 bases separated the two germline ends. The CDR3 nucleotides read TGTGCCAGCAGCTTGGACCCTAATGAGCAGTTCTTC. Amino acids: CASSLDPNEQFF.

The rearrangement joins TRBV15 to TRBJ2-7; no clear D. The CDR3 has 16 amino acids. V was cut by 0 bases and J by 0 bases, with 12 bases left in between. CDR1 and CDR2 (germline): LNHNV, YYDKDF (reference sequence). This chain's CDR3 is CATSRDESASSYEQYF. CDR3 DNA: TGTGCCACCAGCAGAGATGAGTCGGCTAGCTCCTACGAGCAGTACTTC.

This clone was seen more than once but under ten times. This sequence joins TRBV4-2 and TRBJ2-7; 9 bases align to TRBD2. J was trimmed by 4 bases and V by 2 bases; bases with no gene match: 6. The CDR3 runs 15 residues. CDR1 and CDR2 from the germline V gene are LGHNA and YNFKEQ. For the CDR3, the DNA is TGTGCCAGCAGCCAATTAGCGGGAGCGAAGTACGAGCAGTACTTC. Residues: CASSQLAGAKYEQYF.

The rearrangement joins TRBV6-6 to TRBJ2-6; no reliable D call. This CDR3 comprises 16 residues. The germline CDR1 and CDR2 sequences are MNHNY and SVGAGI (reference sequence). Trimming removed 4 bases at V and 0 bases at J, with 10 bases between. CDR3 residues: CASSWSVGSGANVLTF. The CDR3 region has the DNA TGTGCCAGCAGTTGGTCAGTCGGCTCTGGGGCCAACGTCCTGACTTTC.

This chain uses TRBV10-2 with TRBJ1-5, with D possibly matching TRBD1 (5 bases). This CDR3 contains 14 residues. Germline V gene data show CDR1 as WSHSY and CDR2 as SAAADI. The germline V and J ends were trimmed by 2 bases and 7 bases, with 12 bases remaining between them. The CDR3 loop reads CASSEAGIGQPQHF. In DNA form, the CDR3 reads TGCGCCAGCAGTGAGGCAGGGATCGGACAGCCCCAGCATTTT.

The CDR3 region has the DNA TGTGCCAGCAGCGCAGAGGGACTAGGGGGCACCGGGGAGCTGTTTTTT. Encoded protein: CASSAEGLGGTGELFF. This chain links TRBV9 with TRBJ2-2; 8 bases fit TRBD2. This CDR3 has 16 amino acids. Per germline, CDR1 SGDLS and CDR2 YYNGEE. After removal of 3 bases from V and 4 bases from J, the junction contained 8 bases not matched to a gene.

The gene calls are TRBV7-8 and TRBJ2-2, with a tentative D call TRBD2 (5 bases). CDR3 length equals 15 residues. Trimming removed 5 bases from V and 7 bases from J, with 17 bases in between. In germline, CDR1 is SGHVS, CDR2 FQNEAQ. The CDR3 spells CASSQRNSVVGELFF. In nucleotides, the CDR3 is TGTGCCAGCAGCCAACGCAATAGCGTTGTCGGGGAGCTGTTTTTT.

The chain joins TRBV5-4 to TRBJ2-1; 10 bases match TRBD1. The CDR3 consists of 16 residues. V lost 4 bases, J lost 8 bases, and 12 bases stayed unmatched. CDR1 and CDR2 from the germline V gene are SGHNT and YYREEE (reference sequence). The DNA for the CDR3 is TGTGCCAGCAGCCCTGGCGCGGACAGGGGGTGGGATGAGCAGTTCTTC. Its protein is CASSPGADRGWDEQFF.

The chain recombines TRBV4-3 with TRBJ1-3; perhaps TRBD1 as D (6 bases). Deletions cut 1 base from V and 0 bases from J, with 7 bases between. The length of the CDR3 is 15 residues. Germline-derived CDR1 and CDR2 are LGHNA and YSLEER. The CDR3 DNA reads as TGCGCCAGCAGCCAAGGGACAGACTCTGGAAACACCATATATTTT. Translating it yields CASSQGTDSGNTIYF.

This chain uses TRBV7-9 with TRBJ2-7; 7 nucleotides align to TRBD2. With V trimmed by 4 bases and J by 5 bases, 23 bases remained unmatched. Germline V lookup: CDR1 SEHNR, CDR2 FQNEAQ (reference sequence). There are 19 residues in the CDR3. The CDR3 spells CASSSTATSGGGNLDEQYF. The CDR3 nucleotides are TGTGCCAGCAGCTCGACCGCTACGAGCGGCGGGGGTAATCTCGACGAGCAGTACTTC. Looking up the rest from reference TRBV7-9 and TRBJ2-7 gives the full variable domain: DTGVSQNPRHKITKRGQNVTFRCDPISEHNRLYWYRQTLGQGPEFLTYFQNEAQLEKSRLLSDRFSAERPKGSFSTLEIQRTEQGDSAMYLCASSSTATSGGGNLDEQYFGPGTRLTVT.